Following are 31 T cell receptor beta chains from one sample sequenced in a study of T cell changes during pregnancy in multiple sclerosis. Method: immunoSEQ multiplex PCR; TCRdb's copy keeps in-frame clones and lacks some. The profile covers around 36,000 clones, with around nine tenths appearing a single time and 0.4% to 0.45% taken by the ten largest. Sequences were derived from CD4+ T cells from peripheral blood mononuclear cells, sampled in the third trimester of pregnancy. Receptor source: a female donor with multiple sclerosis, enrolled in a pregnancy study.

The chain employs TRBV5-4 and TRBJ2-5; 10 bases match TRBD2. The V gene's germline CDR1 is SGHNT and CDR2 YYREEE (reference sequence). This CDR3 is 15 amino acids long. V was pared by 3 bases and J by 2 bases, with 4 bases of the junction left unmatched. CDR3 sequence: CASSSSGRRQETQYF. The CDR3 nucleotides are TGTGCCAGCAGCTCTAGCGGGAGAAGGCAAGAGACCCAGTACTTC. Full variable domain (remainder filled in from reference TRBV5-4 and TRBJ2-5): ETGVTQSPTHLIKTRGQQVTLRCSSQSGHNTVSWYQQALGQGPQFIFQYYREEENGRGNFPPRFSGLQFPNYSSELNVNALELDDSALYLCASSSSGRRQETQYFGPGTRLLVL.

This rearrangement joins TRBV5-1 to TRBJ1-3, with TRBD1 matching 11 bases. The length of the CDR3 is 17 residues. Looked up from germline, CDR1 is SGHRS and CDR2 is YFSETQ. V was pared by 7 bases and J by 0 bases, with 9 bases of the junction left unmatched. DNA for the CDR3: TGCGCCAGCTCTGGGACAGGGGGTCATTTCTCTGGAAACACCATATATTTT. Translated, it gives CASSGTGGHFSGNTIYF.

The CDR3 protein is CASSLRRGGPEAFF. The CDR3, as DNA: TGTGCCAGCAGCCTCAGAAGGGGAGGACCTGAAGCTTTCTTT. The V call is TRBV7-8, the J call TRBJ1-1; tentative D call: TRBD1 (5 bases). Trimming shortened V by 5 bases and J by 6 bases, and 16 bases separated the two germline ends. Germline CDR1 and CDR2: SGHVS and FQNEAQ. The CDR3 is made up of 14 amino acids.

In its sample, this clone was seen once. The chain has TRBV6-4 and TRBJ1-3; 8 bases map to TRBD1. The germline V gene encodes CDR1 MRHNA and CDR2 SNTAGT. Trimming took 4 bases from V and 1 from J; bases not matched to a gene: 6. CDR3 length: 16 residues. CDR3 DNA sequence: TGTGCCAGCAGTGCGTCAACAGGGGGGTCTGGAAACACCATATATTTT. Translation gives CASSASTGGSGNTIYF.

The J gene is TRBJ1-2, the V gene TRBV4-1; 7 nucleotides match TRBD1. This CDR3 comprises 14 residues. V shed 4 bases, J shed 6 bases, and the junction held 8 bases outside the gene matches. Germline V gene lookup returns CDR1 MGHRA and CDR2 YSYEKL. CDR3 coding DNA: TGCGCCAGCAGCCCCGCCGACAGGGCCGATGGCTACACCTTC. Residues: CASSPADRADGYTF.

The chain joins TRBV5-6 to TRBJ2-3; 13 bases are shared with TRBD2. After removal of 4 bases from V and 4 bases from J, the junction contained 12 bases not matched to a gene. CDR3 length equals 18 residues. Germline loops: CDR1 SGHDT, CDR2 YYEEEE. The CDR3 loop reads CASSPEPTSGRVSDTQYF. CDR3 DNA sequence: TGTGCCAGCAGCCCTGAACCCACTAGCGGGAGGGTGTCAGATACGCAGTATTTT. The full variable domain, completed using reference TRBV5-6 and TRBJ2-3, is DAGVTQSPTHLIKTRGQQVTLRCSPKSGHDTVSWYQQALGQGPQFIFQYYEEEERQRGNFPDRFSGHQFPNYSSELNVNALLLGDSALYLCASSPEPTSGRVSDTQYFGPGTRLTVL.

The chain combines TRBV7-8 with TRBJ1-3; D not certain. The CDR3 length is 13 residues. Trimming cost V 5 bases and J 0 bases, with 5 bases left between them. Germline CDR1 SGHVS, CDR2 FQNEAQ. The CDR3 is CASSLSSGNTIYF. DNA for the CDR3: TGTGCCAGCAGCCTCAGCTCTGGAAACACCATATATTTT.

The rearrangement links TRBV7-2 to TRBJ2-7; TRBD1 matches at 10 bases. CDR1 is SGHTA, CDR2 FQGNSA, per germline. The CDR3 has 16 residues. Trimming removed 5 bases from V and 2 bases from J; junction bases left unmatched: 9. The chain's CDR3 is CASSRRTGGVTYEQYF. The CDR3 nucleotides read TGTGCCAGCAGCCGAAGGACAGGGGGAGTTACCTACGAGCAGTACTTC. The variable domain in full, with the rest retrieved from reference TRBV7-2 and TRBJ2-7, is GAGVSQSPSNKVTEKGKDVELRCDPISGHTALYWYRQSLGQGLEFLIYFQGNSAPDKSGLPSDRFSAERTGGSVSTLTIQRTQQEDSAVYLCASSRRTGGVTYEQYFGPGTRLTVT.

This clone appeared a single time. V gene TRBV19 combines with J gene TRBJ1-3; 9 nucleotides match TRBD1. The germline gives CDR1 LNHDA, CDR2 SQIVND (reference sequence). The CDR3 extends over 16 amino acids. V trimming: 8 bases; J trimming: 4 bases; junction bases outside the gene matches: 12. The CDR3 coding sequence is TGTGCCAGTTCCGGGGCTCGGGACAGGGACGGAAACACCATATATTTT. This encodes CASSGARDRDGNTIYF. The whole variable domain, remainder taken from reference TRBV19 and TRBJ1-3, is DGGITQSPKYLFRKEGQNVTLSCEQNLNHDAMYWYRQDPGQGLRLIYYSQIVNDFQKGDIAEGYSVSREKKESFPLTVTSAQKNPTAFYLCASSGARDRDGNTIYFGEGSWLTVV.

Written as DNA, the CDR3 is TGTGCCAGCAGCTTAGGAATCGGGGAAAGGACAGATACGCAGTATTTT. Its translation is CASSLGIGERTDTQYF. The gene calls are TRBV7-6 and TRBJ2-3; the D gene is possibly TRBD2 (5 bases). Deletions cut 1 base from V and 3 bases from J, with 14 bases between. The CDR3 contains 16 residues. The germline V gene encodes CDR1 SGHVS and CDR2 FNYEAQ. The variable domain in full, with the rest retrieved from reference TRBV7-6 and TRBJ2-3, is GAGVSQSPRYKVTKRGQDVALRCDPISGHVSLYWYRQALGQGPEFLTYFNYEAQQDKSGLPNDRFSAERPEGSISTLTIQRTEQRDSAMYRCASSLGIGERTDTQYFGPGTRLTVL.

In nucleotides, the CDR3 is TGTGCCAGCACCCGGACAGGGGTAGAGACCCAGTACTTC. Encoded protein: CASTRTGVETQYF. The rearrangement links TRBV2 to TRBJ2-5; 9 bases map to TRBD1. The CDR3 sequence is 13 residues long. CDR1 is SNHLY, CDR2 FYNNEI, per germline. The ends lost 7 bases at V and 4 bases at J; junction bases unmatched: 4.

This chain uses TRBV29-1 with TRBJ2-7; 9 nucleotides agree with TRBD2. J was trimmed by 7 bases and V by 4 bases; bases with no gene match: 8. Germline loops: CDR1 SQVTM, CDR2 ANQGSEA. The CDR3 has 13 amino acids. The CDR3 DNA reads TGCAGCGTTGGACTAGCGGCCTCCTGGGAGCAGTACTTC. This encodes CSVGLAASWEQYF.

This clone has only one observation. The chain recombines TRBV7-6 with TRBJ2-5, with TRBD2 identical over 9 bases. CDR1 and CDR2 (germline): SGHVS, FNYEAQ. CDR3 length: 16 residues. With V trimmed by 4 bases and J by 4 bases, 10 bases remained unmatched. The CDR3 protein is CASSSPGLAFRETQYF. The CDR3 bases are TGTGCCAGCAGCTCTCCGGGACTAGCTTTTCGAGAGACCCAGTACTTC.

The sample holds a few counts of this clone. The chain combines TRBV19 with TRBJ1-1; D call uncertain. V was trimmed by 2 bases and J by 5 bases, leaving 15 bases between them. The CDR3 runs to 15 residues. The germline V gene has CDR1 LNHDA and CDR2 SQIVND (reference sequence). CDR3 region: CASSISYPGSTEAFF. The CDR3 DNA sequence: TGTGCCAGTAGTATAAGTTACCCGGGGAGTACTGAAGCTTTCTTT.

V usage is TRBV4-3 and J usage is TRBJ2-2, with D perhaps TRBD2 (5 bases). Germline CDR1 is LGHNA and CDR2 is YSLEER. Deletions cut 2 bases from V and 4 bases from J, with 14 bases between. The CDR3 contains 16 residues. The CDR3: CASSQLAQRSTGELFF. CDR3 sequence (DNA): TGCGCCAGCAGCCAACTAGCTCAGAGGTCCACCGGGGAGCTGTTTTTT.

The chain couples TRBV9 to TRBJ2-7; 8 nucleotides line up with TRBD1. Germline V gene lookup returns CDR1 SGDLS and CDR2 YYNGEE. CDR3 length: 15 residues. Unmatched junction bases numbered 9, after V lost 0 bases and J lost 7 bases. In DNA form, the CDR3 reads TGTGCCAGCAGCGTAGAAGACAGGGGCCCTCGAGAGCAGTACTTC. Translating it yields CASSVEDRGPREQYF. Variable domain in full (rest from reference TRBV9 and TRBJ2-7): DSGVTQTPKHLITATGQRVTLRCSPRSGDLSVYWYQQSLDQGLQFLIQYYNGEERAKGNILERFSAQQFPDLHSELNLSSLELGDSALYFCASSVEDRGPREQYFGPGTRLTVT.

This rearrangement joins TRBV19 to TRBJ2-7; 9 bases map to TRBD2. The length of the CDR3 is 15 residues. In germline, CDR1 is LNHDA, CDR2 SQIVND (reference sequence). The V gene end was trimmed by 5 bases and the J gene end by 1 base; junction bases not matched to a gene: 6. The CDR3 is CASSSTSGKSYEQYF. In nucleotides, the CDR3 is TGTGCCAGTAGTTCGACTAGCGGAAAGTCCTACGAGCAGTACTTC.

The V gene is TRBV11-2, the J gene TRBJ2-7; 7 nucleotides agree with TRBD2. Per germline, CDR1 SGHAT and CDR2 FQNNGV. CDR3 length: 17 amino acids. With 5 bases clipped from V and 2 bases from J, the junction kept 15 bases outside the gene matches. In DNA, the CDR3 is TGTGCCAGCAGCGCGGGTCCCCCTCTAGCGGTGGCCTACGAGCAGTACTTC. Translated, it gives CASSAGPPLAVAYEQYF. Looking up the rest from reference TRBV11-2 and TRBJ2-7 gives the full variable domain: EAGVAQSPRYKIIEKRQSVAFWCNPISGHATLYWYQQILGQGPKLLIQFQNNGVVDDSQLPKDRFSAERLKGVDSTLKIQPAKLEDSAVYLCASSAGPPLAVAYEQYFGPGTRLTVT.

The genes are TRBV7-6 and TRBJ2-7; D is possibly TRBD2 (6 bases). Germline CDR1 SGHVS, CDR2 FNYEAQ. The CDR3 is 14 residues long. V was shortened by 2 bases and J by 0 bases, with 8 bases between the two germline ends. The CDR3 bases are TGTGCCAGCAGCTTACGGGACTTCTCCTACGAGCAGTACTTC. Its translation: CASSLRDFSYEQYF.

The chain links TRBV11-2 to TRBJ2-7, with 12 bases lining up with TRBD2. This CDR3 has 15 residues. The V gene's germline CDR1 is SGHAT and CDR2 FQNNGV. The V gene end was trimmed by 4 bases and the J gene end by 3 bases; junction bases not matched to a gene: 4. The CDR3 sequence: CASSSGLAGLYEQYF. CDR3 sequence (DNA): TGTGCCAGCAGCTCGGGACTAGCGGGCCTCTACGAGCAGTACTTC. The variable domain in full, completed from reference TRBV11-2 and TRBJ2-7, reads EAGVAQSPRYKIIEKRQSVAFWCNPISGHATLYWYQQILGQGPKLLIQFQNNGVVDDSQLPKDRFSAERLKGVDSTLKIQPAKLEDSAVYLCASSSGLAGLYEQYFGPGTRLTVT.

The V call is TRBV4-3, the J call TRBJ1-1; no reliable D call. Germline V gene sequence: CDR1 LGHNA, CDR2 YSLEER. V lost 0 bases to trimming and J lost 2 bases, with 10 bases between them. The CDR3 extends over 15 amino acids. This CDR3 is CASSQDLAGNTEAFF. For the CDR3, the DNA is TGCGCCAGCAGCCAAGATCTTGCAGGAAACACTGAAGCTTTCTTT.

This rearrangement joins TRBV5-1 to TRBJ2-6; unclear D gene. V lost 2 bases and J 1 base, leaving 7 bases between the germline ends. The CDR3 is made up of 15 amino acids. Germline V gives CDR1 SGHRS, CDR2 YFSETQ. The CDR3 loop reads CASSLWASGANVLTF. CDR3 bases: TGCGCCAGCAGCTTATGGGCTTCTGGGGCCAACGTCCTGACTTTC.

The chain combines TRBV30 with TRBJ2-3; 12 nucleotides match TRBD2. The ends lost 3 bases at V and 5 bases at J; junction bases unmatched: 6. Germline V gives CDR1 GTSNPN, CDR2 SVGIG (reference sequence). This CDR3 has 15 amino acids. The chain's CDR3 is CAWRGGLAGRDTQYF. CDR3 in DNA: TGTGCCTGGAGGGGGGGACTAGCGGGCAGAGATACGCAGTATTTT.

V gene TRBV27 combines with J gene TRBJ2-1; no clear D gene. The CDR3 extends over 15 amino acids. The V gene's germline CDR1 is MNHEY and CDR2 SMNVEV (reference sequence). V dropped 3 bases and J dropped 0 bases, with 9 bases sitting between them. CDR3 sequence reads: CASSLYESSYNEQFF. The CDR3 DNA is TGTGCCAGCAGTTTGTACGAGAGCTCCTACAATGAGCAGTTCTTC.

The chain uses TRBV29-1 and TRBJ1-3, with 8 bases that match TRBD1. Trimming took 5 bases from V and 2 from J; bases not matched to a gene: 8. The CDR3 sequence is 15 residues long. In germline, CDR1 is SQVTM, CDR2 ANQGSEA. The CDR3 region has the DNA TGCAGCGTTTCGTGGACGACAGGGGCTGGAAACACCATATATTTT. Translated: CSVSWTTGAGNTIYF. Combining the CDR3 with reference TRBV29-1 and TRBJ1-3 gives the whole variable domain SAVISQKPSRDICQRGTSLTIQCQVDSQVTMMFWYRQQPGQSLTLIATANQGSEATYESGFVIDKFPISRPNLTFSTLTVSNMSPEDSSIYLCSVSWTTGAGNTIYFGEGSWLTVV.

This chain connects TRBV10-1 to TRBJ2-7, with 8 bases lining up with TRBD1. The CDR3 has 16 residues. Germline assignment: CDR1 WNHNN and CDR2 SYGVQD (reference sequence). The trim removed 8 bases at V and 6 bases at J, leaving 18 bases unmatched. In nucleotides, the CDR3 is TGCGCCAGCTCGGAGCTCGTCGGGACAGGATTCTCCGAGCAGTACTTC. It translates to CASSELVGTGFSEQYF.

The V call is TRBV18, the J call TRBJ1-1; D gene ambiguous. This CDR3 is built from 16 residues. Germline assignment: CDR1 KGHSH and CDR2 LQKENI. V shed 4 bases and J shed 0 bases, with 15 bases lying between them. The CDR3 reads CASSLSRTRMNTEAFF. The CDR3 region has the DNA TGTGCCAGCTCACTTTCCCGGACTAGGATGAACACTGAAGCTTTCTTT. The full variable domain, completed using reference TRBV18 and TRBJ1-1, is NAGVMQNPRHLVRRRGQEARLRCSPMKGHSHVYWYRQLPEEGLKFMVYLQKENIIDESGMPKERFSAEFPKEGPSILRIQQVVRGDSAAYFCASSLSRTRMNTEAFFGQGTRLTVV.

The rearrangement joins TRBV11-2 to TRBJ1-1, with 8 bases lining up with TRBD1. The germline V gene has CDR1 SGHAT and CDR2 FQNNGV. With 2 bases clipped from V and 5 bases from J, the junction kept 4 bases outside the gene matches. This CDR3 has 14 amino acids. The CDR3 bases are TGTGCCAGCAGCTTACCGACAGGGGCGACTGAAGCTTTCTTT. This sequence encodes CASSLPTGATEAFF.

The J gene is TRBJ1-1, the V gene TRBV27, with D perhaps TRBD1 (5 bases). This CDR3 has 14 residues. Germline CDR1 MNHEY, CDR2 SMNVEV (reference sequence). Between the trimmed V and J ends, which lost 5 bases and 0 bases, there was a span of 10 bases. The CDR3 DNA reads as TGTGCCAGCAGTCGACAGAACTTGAACACTGAAGCTTTCTTT. Protein product: CASSRQNLNTEAFF.

Notes on this clone: At the DNA level, this CDR3 is encoded by other sequences in the same sample as well. The CDR3 DNA reads as TGTGCCAGCAGCCCCGGGGACAGGGTGACCTATGGCTACACCTTC. Its translation is CASSPGDRVTYGYTF. The V and J genes are TRBV9 and TRBJ1-2; 9 bases match TRBD1. The CDR3 totals 15 residues. V shed 4 bases and J 4 bases; nucleotides not matched to a gene: 8. From germline, CDR1 is SGDLS and CDR2 YYNGEE.

CDR3 in amino acids: CASSFPDRAHEQYF. DNA for the CDR3: TGTGCCAGCAGCTTCCCGGACAGGGCTCACGAGCAGTACTTC. The V call is TRBV7-2, the J call TRBJ2-7, with 8 bases fitting TRBD1. The CDR3 spans 14 residues. Germline trimming cut 3 bases from V and 5 bases from J; bases unmatched to any gene: 6. Germline V gene data show CDR1 as SGHTA and CDR2 as FQGNSA.